Below, 26 T cell receptor beta chains from the same sample are listed, as sequenced in a study of T cell changes during pregnancy in multiple sclerosis. Some clones are missing from TCRdb's copy, which holds only in-frame ones; the method was immunoSEQ multiplex PCR. The sample lists some 50,000 clones, less than 95% seen once, with less than 3.5% in the top ten. Sequences were derived from CD8+ T cells from peripheral blood mononuclear cells, sampled in the second trimester of pregnancy. The receptors stem from a female donor with multiple sclerosis, enrolled in a pregnancy study.

CDR3 in DNA: TGTGCCAGCAGCCCGAGGGCTTTTTATAGCAATCAGCCCCAGCATTTT. Translation gives CASSPRAFYSNQPQHF. V gene TRBV7-8 combines with J gene TRBJ1-5; D is uncertain. Looked up from germline, CDR1 is SGHVS and CDR2 is FQNEAQ. The CDR3 sequence is 16 residues long. V shed 5 bases and J shed 0 bases, with 14 bases lying between them.

The sample holds a few counts of this clone. CDR3 sequence (DNA): TGTGCCAGCATCCCGAGTGGGGGGGCCTACAATGAGCAGTTCTTC. It specifies CASIPSGGAYNEQFF. The chain employs TRBV6-5 and TRBJ2-1; TRBD2 agrees at 7 bases. Germline V gene lookup returns CDR1 MNHEY and CDR2 SVGAGI. The length of the CDR3 is 15 residues. Losses at the gene ends were 7 bases for V and 2 bases for J; bases not matched to a gene: 8.

The chain couples TRBV9 to TRBJ2-1, with TRBD2 matching 10 bases. After removal of 4 bases from V and 8 bases from J, the junction contained 9 bases not matched to a gene. The CDR3 extends over 15 amino acids. CDR1 SGDLS and CDR2 YYNGEE come from the germline V gene. CDR3 amino acids: CASSPGSSGGDEQFF. DNA for the CDR3: TGTGCCAGCAGCCCCGGGTCGAGCGGGGGGGATGAGCAGTTCTTC.

This chain links TRBV27 with TRBJ2-7; no reliable D call. This CDR3 has 14 amino acids. The germline V gene encodes CDR1 MNHEY and CDR2 SMNVEV (reference sequence). Trimming pared 1 base from V and 2 bases from J, leaving 9 bases between. CDR3 in DNA: TGTGCCAGCAGTTTATATGGGCAGACCTACGAGCAGTACTTC. Translated, it gives CASSLYGQTYEQYF.

This rearrangement joins TRBV29-1 to TRBJ2-7; D is possibly TRBD2 (6 bases). V was shortened by 1 base and J by 3 bases, with 13 bases between the two germline ends. The CDR3 is 14 residues long. The germline CDR1 and CDR2 sequences are SQVTM and ANQGSEA. The CDR3 coding sequence is TGCAGCGTTGAAGGGCAGGGAGGTAACTACGAGCAGTACTTC. Translated: CSVEGQGGNYEQYF.

The chain recombines TRBV29-1 with TRBJ1-4, with D unclear. Germline-derived CDR1 and CDR2 are SQVTM and ANQGSEA. Trimming removed 7 bases at V and 3 bases at J, with 12 bases between. The CDR3 contains 13 residues. DNA of the CDR3: TGCAGCGCGCGGGAACTCTCTAATGAAAAACTGTTTTTT. It codes for CSARELSNEKLFF.

The V call is TRBV29-1, the J call TRBJ2-7; D is possibly TRBD2 (6 bases). Germline V gives CDR1 SQVTM, CDR2 ANQGSEA. The CDR3 runs 13 residues. V was trimmed by 3 bases and J by 3 bases, leaving 12 bases between them. CDR3 residues: CSVEGGTSYEQYF. The DNA for the CDR3 is TGCAGCGTTGAGGGGGGTACTAGCTACGAGCAGTACTTC.

This chain uses TRBV27 with TRBJ2-1; D might be TRBD1 (5 bases). The V and J ends lost 6 bases and 3 bases respectively, with 12 bases between them. This CDR3 has 14 amino acids. Looked up from germline, CDR1 is MNHEY and CDR2 is SMNVEV (reference sequence). CDR3 in DNA: TGTGCCAGCAGGTGGTCAGGGCTCTACAATGAGCAGTTCTTC. It yields the protein CASRWSGLYNEQFF.

This clone is medium-sized within its sample. The rearrangement links TRBV19 to TRBJ1-1; D uncertain. The germline V and J ends were trimmed by 2 bases and 1 base, with 8 bases remaining between them. Germline loops: CDR1 LNHDA, CDR2 SQIVND (reference sequence). The length of the CDR3 is 14 residues. CDR3: CASSIHQKNTEAFF. Here the CDR3 DNA reads TGTGCCAGTAGTATACATCAGAAGAACACTGAAGCTTTCTTT.

The CDR3 here is CASSLYLRETQYF. Written as DNA, the CDR3 is TGTGCCAGCAGTTTATATCTGCGAGAGACCCAGTACTTC. The V gene is TRBV27, the J gene TRBJ2-5; D is ambiguous. Looked up from germline, CDR1 is MNHEY and CDR2 is SMNVEV (reference sequence). V lost 1 base to trimming and J lost 4 bases, with 7 bases between them. This CDR3 region has 13 residues.

The rearrangement links TRBV18 to TRBJ2-7; 7 nucleotides line up with TRBD1. Germline CDR1 is KGHSH and CDR2 is LQKENI. CDR3 length: 13 amino acids. The V gene end was trimmed by 3 bases and the J gene end by 1 base; junction bases not matched to a gene: 0. Written as DNA, the CDR3 is TGTGCCAGCTCACCGGGACAGTCCTACGAGCAGTACTTC. Its translation is CASSPGQSYEQYF. The full variable domain, in which reference TRBV18 and TRBJ2-7 provide the parts outside the CDR3, is NAGVMQNPRHLVRRRGQEARLRCSPMKGHSHVYWYRQLPEEGLKFMVYLQKENIIDESGMPKERFSAEFPKEGPSILRIQQVVRGDSAAYFCASSPGQSYEQYFGPGTRLTVT.

The chain recombines TRBV2 with TRBJ1-1; tentatively, D is TRBD1 (5 bases). V shed 0 bases and J shed 1 base, with 9 bases lying between them. CDR3 length: 15 amino acids. CDR1 and CDR2 from the germline V gene are SNHLY and FYNNEI. The CDR3 loop is CASSEARGTNTEAFF. CDR3 nucleotide sequence: TGTGCCAGCAGTGAAGCGCGGGGGACGAACACTGAAGCTTTCTTT. Full variable domain (outside the CDR3, taken from reference TRBV2 and TRBJ1-1): EPEVTQTPSHQVTQMGQEVILRCVPISNHLYFYWYRQILGQKVEFLVSFYNNEISEKSEIFDDQFSVERPDGSNFTLKIRSTKLEDSAMYFCASSEARGTNTEAFFGQGTRLTVV.

The rearrangement links TRBV19 to TRBJ2-7; TRBD2 matches at 11 bases. The CDR3 consists of 14 residues. The J segment lost 1 base and the V segment lost 5 bases, leaving 1 base of the junction unmatched. Germline V gene lookup returns CDR1 LNHDA and CDR2 SQIVND (reference sequence). The CDR3 loop reads CASSVAGGSYEQYF. CDR3 in DNA: TGTGCCAGTAGTGTAGCGGGGGGGTCCTACGAGCAGTACTTC.

The chain carries TRBV4-1 and TRBJ2-2, with TRBD1 matching over 9 bases. Germline loops: CDR1 MGHRA, CDR2 YSYEKL. CDR3 length equals 15 residues. With 7 bases clipped from V and 6 bases from J, the junction kept 9 bases outside the gene matches. In nucleotides, the CDR3 is TGCGCCAGCAACCGGGACAGGGCTTCTCCCGGGGAGCTGTTTTTT. It yields the protein CASNRDRASPGELFF.

The genes are TRBV30 and TRBJ1-2, with D perhaps TRBD1 (5 bases). This CDR3 comprises 13 residues. The V and J ends lost 8 bases and 5 bases respectively, with 18 bases between them. Germline values: CDR1 GTSNPN, CDR2 SVGIG (reference sequence). The CDR3 reads CATEGRGDYGYTF. For the CDR3, the DNA is TGTGCCACGGAGGGGAGGGGAGATTATGGCTACACCTTC.

With regard to this clone: With a much larger clone just one base away, this may be a read error. The chain recombines TRBV11-2 with TRBJ1-1; no clear D. CDR1 SGHAT and CDR2 FQNNGV come from the germline V gene. Trimming stripped 2 bases from V and 1 base from J, with 5 bases between. The CDR3 contains 13 residues. The chain's CDR3 is CASSLSGNTEAFF. The CDR3 DNA reads TGTGCCAGCAGCTTATCAGGGAACACTGAAGCTTTCTTT.

This rearrangement joins TRBV6-5 to TRBJ1-1, with D tentatively TRBD1 (6 bases). The germline gives CDR1 MNHEY, CDR2 SVGAGI. Trimming removed 6 bases from V and 0 bases from J, with 11 bases in between. The CDR3 spans 14 residues. The CDR3 spells CASSPTGMNTEAFF. In DNA form, the CDR3 reads TGTGCCAGCAGCCCGACAGGAATGAACACTGAAGCTTTCTTT.

This rearrangement joins TRBV13 to TRBJ2-3, with 8 bases identical to TRBD1. This CDR3 spans 15 amino acids. Germline V gene data show CDR1 as PRHDT and CDR2 as FYEKMQ (reference sequence). V dropped 4 bases and J dropped 6; count of bases not matched to a gene: 9. Written as DNA, the CDR3 is TGTGCCAGCAGCTATGTGGGACAGGTACCCGATACGCAGTATTTT. It codes for CASSYVGQVPDTQYF.

The chain is built from TRBV19 and TRBJ1-1; weak D call: TRBD1 (5 bases). The V end was cut by 1 base, the J end by 1 base, with 10 bases between. CDR1 and CDR2 (germline): LNHDA, SQIVND (reference sequence). CDR3 length equals 15 residues. The CDR3 DNA sequence: TGTGCCAGTAGTATAGGGCGGGGGGAGAACACTGAAGCTTTCTTT. The encoded protein is CASSIGRGENTEAFF.

The V and J genes are TRBV15 and TRBJ1-6; weak D call: TRBD1 (6 bases). Germline V CDR1 and CDR2: LNHNV, YYDKDF (reference sequence). The CDR3 has 15 amino acids. V shed 3 bases and J shed 8 bases, with 14 bases lying between them. This chain's CDR3 is CATSSLQGVDSPLHF. DNA of the CDR3: TGTGCCACCAGCAGCTTACAGGGTGTGGATTCACCCCTCCACTTT.

The chain recombines TRBV4-2 with TRBJ2-5, with D unclear. Germline assignment: CDR1 LGHNA and CDR2 YNFKEQ. Trimming removed 1 base at V and 1 base at J, with 10 bases between. This CDR3 has 15 residues. The CDR3 DNA reads TGTGCCAGCAGCCAAGCTGTGAACGGCCAAGAGACCCAGTACTTC. Its protein product is CASSQAVNGQETQYF.

V is TRBV27 and J is TRBJ1-6; a possible D gene is TRBD1 (6 bases). V shed 4 bases and J shed 8 bases, with 15 bases lying between them. The CDR3 consists of 15 residues. From germline, CDR1 is MNHEY and CDR2 SMNVEV (reference sequence). The CDR3 is CASSSTGTHHSPLHF. DNA of the CDR3: TGTGCCAGCAGTTCTACAGGGACGCACCATTCACCCCTCCACTTT.

This clone was counted between two and nine times. The chain combines TRBV9 with TRBJ1-1; no clear D gene. V was clipped by 0 bases and J by 1 base, with 4 bases between them. This CDR3 region has 13 residues. The germline V gene encodes CDR1 SGDLS and CDR2 YYNGEE. The CDR3 nucleotides read TGTGCCAGCAGCGTAGACGGGAACACTGAAGCTTTCTTT. The encoded protein is CASSVDGNTEAFF.

The V and J genes are TRBV6-5 and TRBJ1-1; 7 bases agree with TRBD1. From germline, CDR1 is MNHEY and CDR2 SVGAGI. V shed 6 bases, J shed 0 bases, and the junction held 1 base outside the gene matches. The CDR3 runs 13 residues. CDR3 coding DNA: TGTGCCAGCAGCGGACAGGTGAACACTGAAGCTTTCTTT. Its protein is CASSGQVNTEAFF.

This clone has a handful of counts. V is TRBV11-2 and J is TRBJ1-3; 7 bases are a match to TRBD1. The CDR3 spans 18 residues. Germline CDR1 and CDR2: SGHAT and FQNNGV. V lost 0 bases and J lost 2; bases outside the gene matches: 10. DNA of the CDR3: TGTGCCAGCAGCTTAGAATGGTGGCAGGGGGATGCTGGAAACACCATATATTTT. It is translated as CASSLEWWQGDAGNTIYF.

V usage is TRBV27 and J usage is TRBJ2-5; 10 bases align to TRBD2. V lost 3 bases, J lost 2 bases, and 9 bases stayed unmatched. CDR3 length: 17 residues. Germline values: CDR1 MNHEY, CDR2 SMNVEV (reference sequence). CDR3 DNA sequence: TGTGCCAGCAGTTTTTATAGTGGTAGCGGGGGGCAAGAGACCCAGTACTTC. It yields the protein CASSFYSGSGGQETQYF.